These 5 T cell receptor beta chains came from one sample sequenced in a study of cytomegalovirus exposure and HLA in healthy donors. TCRdb's copy holds only in-frame clones and misses some; the assay was immunoSEQ multiplex PCR. The repertoire holds under 400,000 clones, with approximately 88% as singletons. Sequencing used PBMCs. All receptors come from a man aged 30-40 years in good health and CMV-seronegative.

This clone was picked up a small number of times. The V call is TRBV6-1, the J call TRBJ2-7, with TRBD2 identical over 11 bases. Germline V gene sequence: CDR1 MNHNS, CDR2 SASEGT. The CDR3 is 15 amino acids. The V gene end was trimmed by 8 bases and the J gene end by 4 bases; junction bases not matched to a gene: 10. Here the CDR3 DNA reads TGTGCCAGCTGGGTAGCGGGGGGGCCTAATTACGAGCAGTACTTC. It specifies CASWVAGGPNYEQYF.

The chain is built from TRBV4-3 and TRBJ1-3; D remains ambiguous. Germline V lookup: CDR1 LGHNA, CDR2 YSLEER. This CDR3 region has 16 residues. V was pared by 0 bases and J by 0 bases, with 9 bases between. The CDR3 nucleotides are TGCGCCAGCAGCCAAGACCCCGAGAGCTCTGGAAACACCATATATTTT. Its translation is CASSQDPESSGNTIYF.

The genes are TRBV4-3 and TRBJ1-2; D is uncertain. Germline CDR1 LGHNA, CDR2 YSLEER. The CDR3 is made up of 14 amino acids. V was pared by 4 bases and J by 4 bases, with 13 bases between. CDR3: CASSPELGSYGYTF. The DNA of the CDR3 is TGCGCCAGCAGCCCCGAGCTAGGCAGCTATGGCTACACCTTC.

As to this clone: One end of the junction fails to match germline, which may point to a read error. This chain uses TRBV11-3 with TRBJ2-1, with D possibly TRBD2 on 6 matching bases. The CDR3 covers 13 residues. Germline CDR1 SGHNT, CDR2 YENEEA. The CDR3 DNA reads as TGTGCCAGCAGCTTAGAGGCGACTAGTCGGCCGGTCTTC. This translates into CASSLEATSRPVF.

This chain uses TRBV6-5 with TRBJ1-2; weak D call: TRBD1 (5 bases). V was trimmed by 2 bases and J by 8 bases, leaving 21 bases between them. The CDR3 consists of 16 residues. Germline CDR1 and CDR2: MNHEY and SVGAGI. CDR3 in DNA: TGTGCCAGCAGTTACGGTCTTAGGGGTGTCGGAGGGGGCTACACCTTC. This codes for CASSYGLRGVGGGYTF.